This TCR beta chain was identified in a study of T cells in narcolepsy. The overall study: Healthy controls were enrolled alongside patients with narcolepsy type 1 or type 2.

Germline V CDR1 and CDR2: SEHNR, FQNEAQ (reference sequence). The CDR3 consists of 15 residues. The V segment lost 4 bases and the J segment 6 bases; nucleotides outside the gene matches: 9. A note on this clone: Antigen unknown.

Study-wide points: Healthy controls reportedly lacked the autoreactive clonotypes serially found in patients' blood. Autoreactive clone sequences were missing from some blood memory CD4+ repertoires. Comparing one patient's CSF and blood CD4+ clonotypes highlighted HCRT- and TRIB2-specific autoreactive clonotypes.

Profiling relied on immunoSEQ multiplex PCR, and the TCRdb table lists in-frame clones only, not all of them. The table lists some 30,000 clones, around 83% of them singletons. This TCR derives from a human donor in good health. The sequenced sample was memory (CD45RA-) CD4+ T cells from blood. J is TRBJ2-3 and V is TRBV7-9; 8 nucleotides match TRBD1. This CDR3 reads CASSSQDRGGDTQYF. The DNA for the CDR3 is TGTGCCAGCAGCTCCCAAGACAGGGGCGGGGATACGCAGTATTTT.